The 31 T cell receptor beta chains reported below all come from one sample, sequenced in a study of T-cell memory formation after mild COVID-19. MiXCR was run by TCRdb on the 5' RACE reads, yielding one entry per CDR3 protein. The sample lists a few hundred thousand distinct CDR3 sequences; 20% to 25% were seen once. Source material: PBMCs or a T cell subset sorted from them (not recorded which). The receptors derive from a man between 18 and 29 years old who had mild COVID-19 (a few samples of this study predate the infection). Cell type and time point are not known.

The CDR3 region is CSGILAGADTQYF. In DNA, the CDR3 is TGCAGCGGAATCCTAGCGGGGGCAGATACGCAGTATTTT. This rearrangement joins TRBV29-1 to TRBJ2-3; TRBD2 matches at 10 bases. Germline V gives CDR1 SQVTM, CDR2 ANQGSEA. Trimming at V came to 7 bases and at J to 4 bases, leaving 5 bases not matched to a gene. The CDR3 loop spans 13 amino acids.

This clonotype was seen a handful of times. This chain links TRBV5-1 with TRBJ2-1; D may be TRBD1 or TRBD2 (6 bases each). Germline V gene data show CDR1 as SGHRS and CDR2 as YFSETQ. The V end was cut by 4 bases, the J end by 2 bases, with 7 bases between. The CDR3 loop spans 13 amino acids. The CDR3 spells CASSGGPYNEQFF. In DNA form, the CDR3 reads TGCGCCAGCAGCGGGGGGCCCTACAATGAGCAGTTCTTC.

At least ten counts were recorded for this clonotype. The rearrangement links TRBV11-2 to TRBJ2-3; 11 nucleotides align to TRBD2. The junction had 15 bases not matched to a gene; V was cut back by 2 bases and J by 5 bases. The CDR3 loop spans 19 amino acids. Germline loops: CDR1 SGHAT, CDR2 FQNNGV. The CDR3 protein is CASSLNYDTSGGNLDTQYF. The CDR3 DNA reads TGTGCCAGCAGCTTAAATTACGACACTAGCGGGGGAAACCTAGATACGCAGTATTTT.

The table lists this clonotype with a few counts. The chain has TRBV5-1 and TRBJ2-5; D is perhaps TRBD1 (6 bases). V was clipped by 2 bases and J by 4 bases, with 15 bases between them. CDR1 is SGHRS and CDR2 is YFSETQ in the germline V gene. The CDR3 is 15 amino acids. CDR3 in DNA: TGCGCCAGCAGCTTCGAACAGGGAATCCTAGAGACCCAGTACTTC. Translating it yields CASSFEQGILETQYF.

This chain uses TRBV7-3 with TRBJ1-1, with a possible D match to TRBD1 (5 bases). V gave up 0 bases and J gave up 1 base, with 9 bases separating them. The CDR3 spans 15 residues. Germline CDR1 and CDR2: SGHTA and FQGTGA. The CDR3 DNA follows: TGTGCCAGCAGCTTAACGAGTGGGGGGAACACTGAAGCTTTCTTT. Translating it yields CASSLTSGGNTEAFF.

CDR3 nucleotide sequence: TGTGCCAGTAGTAGTCCGTACCGCTATGGCTACACCTTC. It is translated as CASSSPYRYGYTF. The rearrangement links TRBV19 to TRBJ1-2, with D unresolved. Germline CDR1 is LNHDA and CDR2 is SQIVND (reference sequence). V lost 4 bases to trimming and J lost 4 bases, with 10 bases between them. This CDR3 contains 13 residues. The whole variable domain, remainder taken from reference TRBV19 and TRBJ1-2, is DGGITQSPKYLFRKEGQNVTLSCEQNLNHDAMYWYRQDPGQGLRLIYYSQIVNDFQKGDIAEGYSVSREKKESFPLTVTSAQKNPTAFYLCASSSPYRYGYTFGSGTRLTVV.

The V call is TRBV6-5, the J call TRBJ2-5; a weak D match, TRBD2 (7 bases). Trimming shortened V by 7 bases and J by 5 bases, and 17 bases separated the two germline ends. The CDR3 has 14 residues. In germline, CDR1 is MNHEY, CDR2 SVGAGI. The CDR3 region has the DNA TGTGCCAGCAAGGAGGGGGGGAGACAGGAGACCCAGTACTTC. It encodes CASKEGGRQETQYF.

Only a few counts were recorded for this clonotype. The V call is TRBV7-2, the J call TRBJ1-1; TRBD1 might be the D (5 bases). Germline V CDR1 and CDR2: SGHTA, FQGNSA. The V end lost 5 bases, the J end lost 3 bases, and 10 bases lay between the germline ends. This CDR3 comprises 13 residues. CDR3 nucleotides: TGTGCCAGCAGCATCCACAGGTACACTGAAGCTTTCTTT. It translates to CASSIHRYTEAFF.

DNA for the CDR3: TGTGCCAGCTCACCACCATCGGGACAGGACCATGCTTTCTTT. Translating gives CASSPPSGQDHAFF. The chain carries TRBV18 and TRBJ1-1; 8 nucleotides align to TRBD1. The J segment lost 11 bases and the V segment lost 0 bases, leaving 8 bases of the junction unmatched. The CDR3 covers 14 residues. Germline V gives CDR1 KGHSH, CDR2 LQKENI.

The sample holds a few counts of this clonotype. The V and J genes are TRBV12-3 or TRBV12-4 and TRBJ1-5; D is uncertain. The germline V and J ends were trimmed by 2 bases and 1 base, with 6 bases remaining between them. The CDR3 extends over 14 amino acids. CDR3 in amino acids: CASSLTESNQPQHF. The CDR3 nucleotides read TGTGCCAGCAGTTTAACGGAAAGCAATCAGCCCCAGCATTTT.

Many counts were recorded for this clonotype. V gene TRBV4-3 combines with J gene TRBJ2-5; possible D gene TRBD1, 6 bases. There are 16 residues in the CDR3. V lost 4 bases to trimming and J lost 1 base, with 16 bases between them. Germline V gives CDR1 LGHNA, CDR2 YSLEER. In DNA form, the CDR3 reads TGCGCCAGCAGCCGAGAGGGGGTGGGATCCCAAGAGACCCAGTACTTC. Amino acids: CASSREGVGSQETQYF.

This clonotype has more than one count but fewer than ten. This rearrangement joins TRBV7-8 to TRBJ1-2; D may be TRBD1 (6 bases). Germline values: CDR1 SGHVS, CDR2 FQNEAQ. V was cut by 6 bases and J by 4 bases, with 12 bases left in between. The CDR3 loop spans 13 amino acids. The CDR3 DNA sequence: TGTGCCAGCAGGGAAACAGGGTCCTATGGCTACACCTTC. It yields the protein CASRETGSYGYTF. Full variable domain (missing parts from reference TRBV7-8 and TRBJ1-2): GAGVSQSPRYKVAKRGQDVALRCDPISGHVSLFWYQQALGQGPEFLTYFQNEAQLDKSGLPSDRFFAERPEGSVSTLKIQRTQQEDSAVYLCASRETGSYGYTFGSGTRLTVV.

This clonotype was detected ten times or more. The J gene is TRBJ2-3, the V gene TRBV20-1; the D is unclear. The CDR3 is 14 residues long. From germline, CDR1 is DFQATT and CDR2 SNEGSKA (reference sequence). Trimming left V 1 base short and J 2 bases short, with 10 bases between. In DNA, the CDR3 is TGCAGTGCTAGAGGTGTAAGGGCCACAGATACGCAGTATTTT. Protein: CSARGVRATDTQYF.

This rearrangement joins TRBV6-2 or TRBV6-3 to TRBJ2-7, with 7 bases matching TRBD1. The CDR3 is 12 amino acids. Germline assignment: CDR1 MNHEY and CDR2 SVGEGT. V lost 5 bases, J lost 7 bases, and 5 bases stayed unmatched. The CDR3 DNA sequence: TGTGCCAGCAGTGACAGGGAGCGGGAGCAGTACGTC. Its translation: CASSDREREQYV.

This clonotype showed up just a few times. The rearrangement uses TRBV7-6 and TRBJ2-7; a weak D match, TRBD2 (5 bases). With 3 bases removed from V and 6 bases from J, the gap between germline ends came to 12 bases. The CDR3 extends over 13 amino acids. CDR1 is SGHVS and CDR2 is FNYEAQ in the germline V gene. CDR3 nucleotides: TGTGCCAGCAGCTTCCGGGAAGCCGGCGAGCAGTACTTC. Its protein is CASSFREAGEQYF.

This clonotype was detected only a few times. The chain combines TRBV18 with TRBJ2-5; a weak D match, TRBD2 (5 bases). V was clipped by 4 bases and J by 5 bases, with 20 bases between them. CDR1 is KGHSH, CDR2 LQKENI, per germline. The CDR3 is 16 residues long. In DNA form, the CDR3 reads TGTGCCAGCTCACTTGAACTAGGCTCCCTCGGGGAGACCCAGTACTTC. Amino acid sequence: CASSLELGSLGETQYF.

The V gene is TRBV7-2, the J gene TRBJ2-2; D unresolved. This CDR3 has 15 amino acids. Germline CDR1 is SGHTA and CDR2 is FQGNSA. Between the trimmed V and J ends, which lost 5 bases and 1 base, there was a span of 11 bases. As DNA, the CDR3 is TGTGCCAGCAGCCCGGGTCGAAGGAACACCGGGGAGCTGTTTTTT. Amino acid sequence: CASSPGRRNTGELFF.

This clonotype came up a few times. The V call is TRBV5-1, the J call TRBJ2-5; 10 nucleotides align to TRBD1. V trimming: 2 bases; J trimming: 4 bases; junction bases outside the gene matches: 5. The germline gives CDR1 SGHRS, CDR2 YFSETQ. The CDR3 runs to 15 residues. For the CDR3, the DNA is TGCGCCAGCAGCTTACTCGGGACAGGGGTAGAGACCCAGTACTTC. The encoded protein is CASSLLGTGVETQYF.

V usage is TRBV7-9 and J usage is TRBJ2-1, with a weak D call TRBD2 (6 bases). Germline V gene sequence: CDR1 SEHNR, CDR2 FQNEAQ (reference sequence). The CDR3 covers 13 residues. Between the trimmed V and J ends, which lost 6 bases and 8 bases, there was a span of 14 bases. The CDR3 loop is CASRKPEGHEQFF. CDR3 nucleotides: TGTGCCAGCAGAAAACCGGAGGGGCATGAGCAGTTCTTC.

This clonotype appeared once. The rearrangement uses TRBV12-3 or TRBV12-4 and TRBJ1-1; 7 bases match TRBD1. With V trimmed by 7 bases and J by 6 bases, 11 bases remained unmatched. The CDR3 runs to 14 residues. CDR3 in amino acids: CASTLTGILSEAFF. In DNA form, the CDR3 reads TGTGCCAGCACTTTGACAGGGATCTTATCTGAAGCTTTCTTT.

This rearrangement joins TRBV7-9 to TRBJ2-2; 8 positions agree with TRBD2. Per germline, CDR1 SEHNR and CDR2 FQNEAQ (reference sequence). V was pared by 5 bases and J by 4 bases, with 9 bases of the junction left unmatched. This CDR3 is built from 16 residues. The CDR3 DNA is TGTGCCAGCAGCCCCCCCGGACTAGCTGGCACCGGGGAGCTGTTTTTT. Its protein is CASSPPGLAGTGELFF.

Remarks on this clonotype: A read error is possible here, since a much larger clone lies one base away. V and J are TRBV7-9 and TRBJ1-1; no definite D call. CDR1 SEHNR and CDR2 FQNEAQ come from the germline V gene (reference sequence). The CDR3 sequence is 11 residues long. V shed 3 bases and J shed 4 bases, with 3 bases lying between them. DNA for the CDR3: TGTGCCAGCAGCTTTCCCACTGAAGCTTTCTTT. Translated: CASSFPTEAFF.

On this clonotype: This may be a read error: a much more frequent sequence differs by one nucleotide. This sequence joins TRBV7-6 and TRBJ2-1, with a possible D match to TRBD2 (6 bases). This CDR3 is built from 12 residues. Germline V gene data show CDR1 as SGHVS and CDR2 as FNYEAQ. The V gene lost 2 bases and the J gene lost 9 bases, with 8 bases spanning the gap. The CDR3 DNA reads as TGTGCCAGCAGCTTATTGGGGGGTGAGCAGTTCTTC. It is translated as CASSLLGGEQFF. The variable domain in full, completed from reference TRBV7-6 and TRBJ2-1, reads GAGVSQSPRYKVTKRGQDVALRCDPISGHVSLYWYRQALGQGPEFLTYFNYEAQQDKSGLPNDRFSAERPEGSISTLTIQRTEQRDSAMYRCASSLLGGEQFFGPGTRLTVL.

This sequence joins TRBV27 and TRBJ2-2; 10 bases are a match to TRBD1. This CDR3 comprises 17 residues. V shed 6 bases, J shed 4 bases, and the junction held 11 bases outside the gene matches. In germline, CDR1 is MNHEY, CDR2 SMNVEV (reference sequence). This CDR3 is CASRQRPGQGRTGELFF. The CDR3 DNA follows: TGTGCCAGCAGACAGAGACCGGGACAGGGGCGCACCGGGGAGCTGTTTTTT.

This chain links TRBV7-3 with TRBJ2-1; 7 nucleotides align to TRBD1. Trimming at V came to 6 bases and at J to 8 bases, leaving 10 bases not matched to a gene. The CDR3 runs 14 residues. The germline CDR1 and CDR2 sequences are SGHTA and FQGTGA. CDR3 sequence reads: CASSSGQVWDEQFF. The CDR3 DNA sequence: TGTGCCAGCAGTTCCGGACAGGTTTGGGATGAGCAGTTCTTC.

V is TRBV6-7 and J is TRBJ2-7; no reliable D call. TRBV6-7 is labeled an ORF, and its function is uncertain. The CDR3 runs 15 residues. Trimming removed 4 bases at V and 3 bases at J, with 16 bases between. Here the CDR3 DNA reads TGTGCCAGCAGTTCCCAGCTAAGAAACCACTACGAGCAGTACGTC. As protein: CASSSQLRNHYEQYV.

This clonotype was counted only a few times. V is TRBV12-3 or TRBV12-4 and J is TRBJ2-7; the D gene could be TRBD1 or TRBD2 (5 bases each). CDR3 length: 14 residues. Trimming left V 2 bases short and J 2 bases short, with 10 bases between. The CDR3 protein is CASSLRDGTYEQYF. The CDR3 DNA reads TGTGCCAGCAGTTTAAGGGACGGGACCTACGAGCAGTACTTC.

This rearrangement joins TRBV30 to TRBJ2-1; D call uncertain. With 3 bases removed from V and 4 bases from J, the gap between germline ends came to 10 bases. CDR1 is GTSNPN, CDR2 SVGIG, per germline (reference sequence). The CDR3 contains 13 residues. For the CDR3, the DNA is TGTGCCTGGAGGGCAGACGGATACAATGAGCAGTTCTTC. Its protein product is CAWRADGYNEQFF.

V and J are TRBV29-1 and TRBJ1-2, with TRBD1 identical over 12 bases. Germline V gene data show CDR1 as SQVTM and CDR2 as ANQGSEA. V gave up 6 bases and J gave up 9 bases; unmatched junction bases: 5. The CDR3 is 12 amino acids. In nucleotides, the CDR3 is TGCAGCGTCACGGGACAGGGGGCCAGCTACACCTTC. It codes for CSVTGQGASYTF.

The chain is built from TRBV7-9 and TRBJ1-2; a weak D match, TRBD1 (5 bases). This CDR3 is built from 15 residues. Germline V lookup: CDR1 SEHNR, CDR2 FQNEAQ (reference sequence). V was trimmed by 4 bases and J by 8 bases, leaving 20 bases between them. CDR3 DNA sequence: TGTGCCAGCAGCTCACGACAGCCTGTTACGGGGGGCTACACCTTC. Translated, it gives CASSSRQPVTGGYTF.

The V gene is TRBV3-1, the J gene TRBJ2-1; D is uncertain. Germline V lookup: CDR1 LGHDT, CDR2 YNNKEL (reference sequence). The CDR3 extends over 16 amino acids. The V gene lost 0 bases and the J gene lost 6 bases, with 15 bases spanning the gap. Here the CDR3 reads CASSQDLGWPRNEQFF. The CDR3 nucleotides read TGTGCCAGCAGCCAAGATCTAGGGTGGCCCCGCAATGAGCAGTTCTTC.